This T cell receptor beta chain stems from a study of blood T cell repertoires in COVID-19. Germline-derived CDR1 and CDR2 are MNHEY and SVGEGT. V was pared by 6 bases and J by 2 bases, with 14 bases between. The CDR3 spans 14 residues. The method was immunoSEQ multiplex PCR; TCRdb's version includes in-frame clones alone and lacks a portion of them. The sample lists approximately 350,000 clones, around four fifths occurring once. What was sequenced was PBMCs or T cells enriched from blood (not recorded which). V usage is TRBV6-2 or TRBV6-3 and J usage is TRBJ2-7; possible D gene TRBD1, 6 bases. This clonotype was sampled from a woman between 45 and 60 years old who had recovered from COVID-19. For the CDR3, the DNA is TGTGCCAGCAGCCGCCCCGGACAGACCTACGAGCAGTACTTC. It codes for CASSRPGQTYEQYF.